This TCR beta chain was identified during a study of blood T cell repertoires in COVID-19. Original handling: Amplification with reference gene primers provided the estimates of nucleated cell counts. TCRdb's table, derived via immunoSEQ multiplex PCR, lists solely in-frame clones and lacks some. Clone size and V and J calls were adopted from that table, with D and trimming inferred from the DNA. The sample records 45,000 to 50,000 clones, around 80% being singletons. J gave up 1 base and V 4 bases, and 5 bases lay outside the gene matches. This CDR3 is 16 amino acids long. Looked up from germline, CDR1 is MNHEY and CDR2 is SVGEGT.

This chain joins TRBV6-2 or TRBV6-3 and TRBJ2-1; 9 bases agree with TRBD2. The TCR sequence derives from a man older than 75 in a cohort sampled during active COVID-19. What was sequenced was peripheral blood. CDR3: CASSFRLAGSYNEQFF. CDR3 bases: TGTGCCAGCAGTTTCAGGCTAGCGGGATCCTACAATGAGCAGTTCTTC.